The 12 T cell receptor beta chains reported below all come from one sample, sequenced in a study of shared clonotypes between healthy human individuals. The table came from immunoSEQ multiplex PCR; TCRdb's copy has only in-frame clones and leaves some out. The sample includes about 670,000 clones, 55% to 75% of them seen just once. The sample was memory CD4+ T cells sorted from blood. Described subset: CD45RA-negative fraction. These receptors came from a young woman in good health.

V and J are TRBV30 and TRBJ2-3; possible D gene TRBD1, 5 bases. Trimming cost V 3 bases and J 6 bases, with 13 bases left between them. Per germline, CDR1 GTSNPN and CDR2 SVGIG (reference sequence). This CDR3 is built from 13 residues. CDR3 loop: CAWRKASGDTQYF. As DNA, the CDR3 is TGTGCCTGGAGGAAGGCGTCAGGGGATACGCAGTATTTT.

This clone came up a few times. Different DNA sequences within this sample yield the same CDR3. The rearrangement joins TRBV5-1 to TRBJ2-7, with TRBD1 matching over 8 bases. The V segment lost 7 bases and the J segment 5 bases; nucleotides outside the gene matches: 8. CDR3 size: 13 residues. Germline-derived CDR1 and CDR2 are SGHRS and YFSETQ. The CDR3 protein is CASSGQGGHEQYF. CDR3 bases: TGCGCCAGCTCTGGACAGGGCGGTCACGAGCAGTACTTC.

In its sample, this clone was seen a few times. V gene TRBV7-7 combines with J gene TRBJ1-5, with TRBD1 matching over 12 bases. The CDR3 is 18 residues long. Per germline, CDR1 SSHAT and CDR2 FNYEAQ (reference sequence). The ends lost 5 bases at V and 2 bases at J; junction bases unmatched: 10. The CDR3 coding sequence is TGTGCCAGCAGCCCGGGACAGGGGGCGCGAGCTGGCAATCAGCCCCAGCATTTT. Protein product: CASSPGQGARAGNQPQHF.

In its sample, this clone was seen once. The chain joins TRBV30 to TRBJ2-1; D remains ambiguous. Between the trimmed V and J ends, which lost 5 bases and 3 bases, there was a span of 5 bases. The germline V gene has CDR1 GTSNPN and CDR2 SVGIG (reference sequence). The CDR3 extends over 11 amino acids. CDR3 nucleotide sequence: TGTGCCTGGGGGGACTACAATGAGCAGTTCTTC. It is translated as CAWGDYNEQFF.

The chain employs TRBV10-3 and TRBJ1-2; D remains unclear. This CDR3 spans 11 amino acids. The V end lost 6 bases, the J end lost 4 bases, and 6 bases lay between the germline ends. CDR1 and CDR2 from the germline V gene are ENHRY and SYGVKD. CDR3 bases: TGTGCCATCAGGGATGTCTATGGCTACACCTTC. This encodes CAIRDVYGYTF.

The rearrangement links TRBV18 to TRBJ1-1; no clear D gene. This CDR3 is 13 amino acids long. From germline, CDR1 is KGHSH and CDR2 LQKENI. V gave up 5 bases and J gave up 1 base, with 8 bases separating them. DNA for the CDR3: TGTGCCAGCTCAAAAACAAGGAACACTGAAGCTTTCTTT. Translating it yields CASSKTRNTEAFF.

The chain has TRBV19 and TRBJ1-5; D is uncertain. Trimming shortened V by 3 bases and J by 2 bases, and 11 bases separated the two germline ends. Germline CDR1 is LNHDA and CDR2 is SQIVND (reference sequence). The CDR3 length is 15 residues. Written as DNA, the CDR3 is TGTGCCAGTAGTATCGAGGGAGTTGGCAATCAGCCCCAGCATTTT. Translation gives CASSIEGVGNQPQHF. Filled out from reference TRBV19 and TRBJ1-5, the complete variable domain reads DGGITQSPKYLFRKEGQNVTLSCEQNLNHDAMYWYRQDPGQGLRLIYYSQIVNDFQKGDIAEGYSVSREKKESFPLTVTSAQKNPTAFYLCASSIEGVGNQPQHFGDGTRLSIL.

This clone was seen only a few times. This chain uses TRBV7-3 with TRBJ2-3; D is possibly TRBD1 (5 bases). Germline values: CDR1 SGHTA, CDR2 FQGTGA. V was shortened by 1 base and J by 0 bases, with 5 bases between the two germline ends. The CDR3 runs 14 residues. This CDR3 reads CASSLKGSTDTQYF. As DNA, the CDR3 is TGTGCCAGCAGCTTAAAGGGGAGCACAGATACGCAGTATTTT. Full variable domain (rest looked up from reference TRBV7-3 and TRBJ2-3): GAGVSQTPSNKVTEKGKYVELRCDPISGHTALYWYRQSLGQGPEFLIYFQGTGAADDSGLPNDRFFAVRPEGSVSTLKIQRTERGDSAVYLCASSLKGSTDTQYFGPGTRLTVL.

This clone has just one count. The rearrangement uses TRBV2 and TRBJ2-1; D gene unclear. The CDR3 has 13 amino acids. V was cut by 3 bases and J by 10 bases, with 13 bases left in between. CDR1 and CDR2 from the germline V gene are SNHLY and FYNNEI. The CDR3 reads CASSDDLGREQFF. CDR3 in DNA: TGTGCCAGCAGTGACGATTTGGGTCGGGAGCAGTTCTTC.

This chain uses TRBV10-1 with TRBJ1-1; 7 bases are shared with TRBD1. Germline values: CDR1 WNHNN, CDR2 SYGVQD (reference sequence). The CDR3 covers 18 residues. The trim removed 3 bases at V and 2 bases at J, leaving 15 bases unmatched. DNA of the CDR3: TGCGCCAGCAGTGATGAATTTGGACAGGCGGGCCTCAACACTGAAGCTTTCTTT. It translates to CASSDEFGQAGLNTEAFF.

J is TRBJ2-1 and V is TRBV19; D is uncertain. This CDR3 is built from 13 residues. Germline assignment: CDR1 LNHDA and CDR2 SQIVND (reference sequence). V was pared by 5 bases and J by 9 bases, with 14 bases between. CDR3 residues: CASSLLGWAEQFF. For the CDR3, the DNA is TGTGCCAGTAGTCTCCTCGGGTGGGCTGAGCAGTTCTTC.

With respect to this clone: Compared with germline, one end of the junction differs, possibly owing to a read error. The V call is TRBV6-1, the J call TRBJ2-7, with no clear D. This CDR3 is 15 amino acids long. The V gene's germline CDR1 is MNHNS and CDR2 SASEGT. As DNA, the CDR3 is TGTGCCAGCTGTGACTGGAGCTATGGCTCCTACGAGCAGTACTTC. This sequence encodes CASCDWSYGSYEQYF.